The 3 T cell receptor beta chains given below trace back to one sample, sequenced in a study of blood T cells in healthy people across ages. Sample-barcoded 5' priming and a J-beta primer mix drove a second PCR of roughly 6 to 12 cycles. TCRdb itself ran the 5' RACE reads through MiXCR, one entry per CDR3 protein. The table has fewer than 2 million distinct CDR3 sequences, approximately 40% seen once. Input material: blood. The receptors were gathered from a human donor in good health.

The chain employs TRBV4-3 and TRBJ2-3; possible D gene TRBD2, 6 bases. CDR1 LGHNA and CDR2 YSLEER come from the germline V gene. The CDR3 is 16 residues long. V shed 1 base and J shed 5 bases, with 16 bases lying between them. This chain's CDR3 is CASSQVVGGEVDTQYF. The CDR3 nucleotides read TGCGCCAGCAGCCAAGTCGTTGGCGGGGAGGTAGATACGCAGTATTTT.

This clonotype was observed a few times. For the CDR3, the DNA is TGTGCCAGCAGCCCCACCCTAGCTCCGGCCACAGATACGCAGTATTTT. Its translation: CASSPTLAPATDTQYF. This rearrangement joins TRBV27 to TRBJ2-3; D possibly corresponds to TRBD2 (5 bases). The CDR3 covers 16 residues. Germline lookup yields CDR1 MNHEY and CDR2 SMNVEV (reference sequence). Between the trimmed V and J ends, which lost 6 bases and 2 bases, there was a span of 18 bases.

The V call is TRBV20-1, the J call TRBJ2-1, with 12 bases lining up with TRBD2. V lost 2 bases, J lost 7 bases, and 3 bases stayed unmatched. This CDR3 has 14 amino acids. Germline V CDR1 and CDR2: DFQATT, SNEGSKA (reference sequence). DNA of the CDR3: TGCAGTGCTAGAAGGACTAGCGGGACAAATGAGCAGTTCTTC. Translation: CSARRTSGTNEQFF.